The 30 T cell receptor beta chains listed next were all sequenced from one sample in a study of Graves' ophthalmopathy and Graves' hyperthyroidism. The authors amplified TCR beta CDR3 regions, and they did so from RNA transcripts for repertoire sequencing. RT-PCR with HTBI primers came first, then second-round multiplex PCR. TCRdb re-called the multiplex PCR reads through MiXCR, storing one row per CDR3 protein. The profile shows 200,000 to 250,000 distinct CDR3 sequences, 20% to 25% of them singletons. The sequenced sample was peripheral blood. The receptors come from a woman between 45 and 60 years old with Graves' ophthalmopathy.

Details on this clonotype: A junction end diverges from the germline sequence, so it may reflect a read error. This chain links TRBV6-4 with TRBJ2-5; D may be TRBD1 or TRBD2 (6 bases each). From germline, CDR1 is MRHNA and CDR2 SNTAGT. The CDR3 covers 15 residues. The CDR3 here is CASSRGLNLGENQYF. The CDR3 region has the DNA TGTGCCAGCAGCAGGGGACTGAACTTGGGTGAGAACCAGTACTTC.

On this clonotype itself: A much larger clone is a single base away; this may be a read error. The CDR3 carries no conserved terminal phenylalanine or tryptophan, so it likely arises from a read error. V usage is TRBV19 and J usage is TRBJ2-7; weak D call: TRBD1 (5 bases). Per germline, CDR1 LNHDA and CDR2 SQIVND (reference sequence). The V gene lost 3 bases and the J gene lost 6 bases, with 12 bases spanning the gap. CDR3 length: 13 residues. CDR3 sequence (DNA): TGTGCCAGTAGTATCACACAGGTAGCCGAGCAGTACTCC. Amino acid sequence: CASSITQVAEQYS.

This clonotype was picked up a small number of times. The J gene is TRBJ2-7, the V gene TRBV27, with D possibly being TRBD2 (5 bases). Germline V gene lookup returns CDR1 MNHEY and CDR2 SMNVEV (reference sequence). Trimming stripped 7 bases from V and 2 bases from J, with 15 bases between. The CDR3 runs to 14 residues. The DNA for the CDR3 is TGTGCCAGCACGTGTGGAAGGGAGACCTACGAGCAGTACTTC. Translated: CASTCGRETYEQYF.

This clonotype was recorded many times. The chain joins TRBV12-3 or TRBV12-4 to TRBJ1-5, with a possible D match to TRBD1 (6 bases). V dropped 6 bases and J dropped 0 bases, with 18 bases sitting between them. This CDR3 is 17 amino acids long. This chain's CDR3 is CASSPGATGNSNQPQHF. The DNA of the CDR3 is TGTGCCAGCAGCCCCGGGGCCACAGGGAATAGCAATCAGCCCCAGCATTTT.

The rearrangement uses TRBV6-5 and TRBJ2-5; 7 nucleotides match TRBD2. The germline V gene encodes CDR1 MNHEY and CDR2 SVGAGI. After removal of 0 bases from V and 3 bases from J, the junction contained 7 bases not matched to a gene. The CDR3 spans 16 residues. The CDR3 region has the DNA TGTGCCAGCAGTTACTCGGGACTATCAAGGAAAGAGACCCAGTACTTC. Translated: CASSYSGLSRKETQYF.

This clonotype was counted at least ten times. The V and J genes are TRBV2 and TRBJ1-1, with D perhaps matching TRBD1 (5 bases). V gave up 3 bases and J gave up 7 bases, with 18 bases separating them. The CDR3 runs to 15 residues. Germline V gene data show CDR1 as SNHLY and CDR2 as FYNNEI. CDR3 nucleotides: TGTGCCAGCAGTGAGCGGGGGGGAGCCCGGGGTGAAGCTTTCTTT. This translates into CASSERGGARGEAFF.

This chain joins TRBV18 and TRBJ2-7, with D perhaps TRBD1 (6 bases). Germline CDR1 KGHSH, CDR2 LQKENI. The V gene lost 1 base and the J gene lost 6 bases, with 10 bases spanning the gap. The CDR3 sequence is 13 residues long. CDR3 sequence reads: CASSPRQEGEQYF. Here the CDR3 DNA reads TGTGCCAGCTCACCACGACAGGAAGGCGAGCAGTACTTC.

This clonotype showed up many times. The chain is built from TRBV9 and TRBJ2-2, with D possibly being TRBD1 (6 bases). From germline, CDR1 is SGDLS and CDR2 YYNGEE. The CDR3 has 15 amino acids. Trimming removed 3 bases from V and 1 base from J, with 10 bases in between. The CDR3 DNA sequence: TGTGCCAGCAGCGCCAACAGGGAGAACACCGGGGAGCTGTTTTTT. Amino acid sequence: CASSANRENTGELFF.

The table lists this clonotype with many counts. V and J are TRBV20-1 and TRBJ1-5, with 9 nucleotides matching TRBD1. Trimming removed 0 bases from V and 0 bases from J; junction bases left unmatched: 12. The CDR3 runs to 19 residues. CDR1 and CDR2 (germline): DFQATT, SNEGSKA (reference sequence). The CDR3 here is CSARDRTGASFYSNQPQHF. The CDR3 DNA sequence: TGCAGTGCTAGAGATCGGACAGGGGCCTCTTTTTATAGCAATCAGCCCCAGCATTTT.

This clonotype was picked up many times. The gene calls are TRBV11-1 and TRBJ1-1, with 7 bases matching TRBD1. V was clipped by 0 bases and J by 3 bases; unmatched bases: 10. The CDR3 loop spans 17 amino acids. The germline gives CDR1 SGHAT, CDR2 FQDESV (reference sequence). CDR3 protein: CASSLARGDRKYTEAFF. In DNA, the CDR3 is TGTGCCAGCAGCTTAGCGCGAGGGGACAGAAAGTACACTGAAGCTTTCTTT.

This clonotype has at least ten counts. The rearrangement uses TRBV9 and TRBJ2-7, with D possibly TRBD1 on 6 matching bases. The CDR3 sequence is 17 residues long. The V gene lost 4 bases and the J gene lost 6 bases, with 26 bases spanning the gap. Germline assignment: CDR1 SGDLS and CDR2 YYNGEE. The CDR3 coding sequence is TGTGCCAGCAGCCCGAGTAGGAATCAGGGGCTGTCGGGCGAGCAGTACTTC. It encodes CASSPSRNQGLSGEQYF.

The rearrangement uses TRBV12-3 or TRBV12-4 and TRBJ1-5; unclear D gene. V was clipped by 3 bases and J by 7 bases, with 10 bases between them. This CDR3 spans 13 amino acids. This chain's CDR3 is CASSLEGTQPQHF. CDR3 bases: TGTGCCAGCAGTTTGGAGGGAACCCAGCCCCAGCATTTT.

The sample holds many counts of this clonotype. The V call is TRBV29-1, the J call TRBJ2-5; possibly TRBD2 for D (6 bases). The germline CDR1 and CDR2 sequences are SQVTM and ANQGSEA. The CDR3 is 12 residues long. V lost 6 bases and J lost 4, with 12 bases in between. CDR3 region: CSVLPEGETQYF. As DNA, the CDR3 is TGCAGCGTCCTGCCGGAGGGAGAGACCCAGTACTTC. The full variable domain, its missing parts supplied by reference TRBV29-1 and TRBJ2-5, is SAVISQKPSRDICQRGTSLTIQCQVDSQVTMMFWYRQQPGQSLTLIATANQGSEATYESGFVIDKFPISRPNLTFSTLTVSNMSPEDSSIYLCSVLPEGETQYFGPGTRLLVL.

J is TRBJ1-6 and V is TRBV3-1; TRBD1 is a possible D gene (5 bases). The V and J ends lost 1 base and 7 bases respectively, with 11 bases between them. CDR3 size: 15 residues. Germline values: CDR1 LGHDT, CDR2 YNNKEL (reference sequence). As DNA, the CDR3 is TGTGCCAGCAGCCAAGTCCAGGGATACAATTCACCCCTCCACTTT. Translated: CASSQVQGYNSPLHF.

The chain is built from TRBV19 and TRBJ2-7; TRBD2 matches at 7 bases. V lost 1 base to trimming and J lost 5 bases; unmatched junction nucleotides: 8. Germline V lookup: CDR1 LNHDA, CDR2 SQIVND (reference sequence). The CDR3 is 15 residues long. CDR3 amino acids: CASSIGGSGTHEQYF. Here the CDR3 DNA reads TGTGCCAGTAGTATAGGGGGAAGCGGGACTCACGAGCAGTACTTC.

This sequence joins TRBV20-1 and TRBJ1-1, with no clear D. The CDR3 totals 13 residues. V lost 0 bases and J lost 6, with 11 bases in between. Per germline, CDR1 DFQATT and CDR2 SNEGSKA (reference sequence). CDR3: CSARDPPKPEAFF. CDR3 sequence (DNA): TGCAGTGCTAGAGATCCCCCGAAGCCTGAAGCTTTCTTT.

To note about this clonotype: A read error may account for a junction end that differs from germline. The gene calls are TRBV6-1 and TRBJ1-5; D remains ambiguous. The CDR3 consists of 15 residues. CDR1 and CDR2 from the germline V gene are MNHNS and SASEGT. This CDR3 reads CASSEWVTSHQPQLF. The CDR3 DNA follows: TGTGCCAGCAGTGAATGGGTGACATCTCATCAGCCCCAGCTTTTT.

Worth noting for this clonotype: This clone may be a read error of a much larger clone one base away. The CDR3 is CASRLVYIQYF. For the CDR3, the DNA is TGTGCCAGCAGGCTAGTATACATTCAGTACTTC. This chain joins TRBV28 and TRBJ2-4; D unresolved. The CDR3 contains 11 residues. Per germline, CDR1 MDHEN and CDR2 SYDVKM. The ends were cut back, 6 bases at V and 8 bases at J, with 8 bases in the middle.

In this sample, this clonotype turned up many times. The rearrangement joins TRBV7-3 to TRBJ2-7, with 10 bases matching TRBD1. Looked up from germline, CDR1 is SGHTA and CDR2 is FQGTGA. The trim removed 2 bases at V and 6 bases at J, leaving 7 bases unmatched. The CDR3 contains 15 residues. This CDR3 reads CASSLSRDRGAEQYF. CDR3 coding DNA: TGTGCCAGCAGCTTATCCCGGGACAGGGGTGCCGAGCAGTACTTC.

On this clonotype itself: This may come from a read error, since a much larger clone is one base off. J is TRBJ2-7 and V is TRBV2; D not certain. CDR1 is SNHLY and CDR2 is FYNNEI in the germline V gene. Trimming cost V 6 bases and J 5 bases, with 14 bases left between them. The CDR3 loop spans 13 amino acids. The CDR3 DNA sequence: TGTGCCAGCAGCGACCGTCGCACAGACGAGCAGTACGTC. It specifies CASSDRRTDEQYV.

This clonotype showed up many times. The chain joins TRBV29-1 to TRBJ1-1; D may be TRBD1 (5 bases). Trimming pared 8 bases from V and 5 bases from J, leaving 18 bases between. CDR1 SQVTM and CDR2 ANQGSEA come from the germline V gene. This CDR3 comprises 13 residues. CDR3 nucleotide sequence: TGCAGCACCACTCCAGGGACGGGGACTGAAGCTTTCTTT. As protein: CSTTPGTGTEAFF. Together with reference TRBV29-1 and TRBJ1-1, the CDR3 gives the full variable domain: SAVISQKPSRDICQRGTSLTIQCQVDSQVTMMFWYRQQPGQSLTLIATANQGSEATYESGFVIDKFPISRPNLTFSTLTVSNMSPEDSSIYLCSTTPGTGTEAFFGQGTRLTVV.

The table lists this clonotype with many counts. V and J are TRBV28 and TRBJ2-4; 7 bases match TRBD1. Trimming at V came to 10 bases and at J to 4 bases, leaving 13 bases not matched to a gene. The CDR3 spans 15 residues. The germline CDR1 and CDR2 sequences are MDHEN and SYDVKM. The DNA for the CDR3 is TGTGCCACCAAAGCCCAGGGGACAGCGAAAAACATTCAGTACTTC. Translation: CATKAQGTAKNIQYF.

This clonotype appeared many times. The chain uses TRBV12-3 or TRBV12-4 and TRBJ2-3; 13 positions match TRBD2. The CDR3 is 16 residues long. Germline trimming cut 6 bases from V and 0 bases from J; bases unmatched to any gene: 3. CDR3 protein: CASRRTSGSSTDTQYF. Written as DNA, the CDR3 is TGTGCCAGCAGGCGGACTAGCGGGAGCAGCACAGATACGCAGTATTTT.

This clonotype was recorded at least ten times. The genes are TRBV20-1 and TRBJ2-7; possibly TRBD1 for D (5 bases). V was pared by 6 bases and J by 3 bases, with 15 bases between. Germline values: CDR1 DFQATT, CDR2 SNEGSKA (reference sequence). This CDR3 is built from 13 residues. The CDR3 here is CSAEKGVGYEQYF. In DNA form, the CDR3 reads TGCAGTGCCGAAAAAGGGGTGGGCTACGAGCAGTACTTC.

This clonotype was counted at least ten times. The V and J genes are TRBV7-8 and TRBJ1-5; D is perhaps TRBD1 (5 bases). The V gene's germline CDR1 is SGHVS and CDR2 FQNEAQ. V lost 1 base, J lost 0 bases, and 7 bases lay in between. CDR3 length: 15 residues. CDR3 residues: CASSLGQGSNQPQHF. As DNA, the CDR3 is TGTGCCAGCAGCTTAGGGCAGGGTAGCAATCAGCCCCAGCATTTT.

This clonotype was picked up one time. The chain carries TRBV10-3 and TRBJ2-7, with 10 bases fitting TRBD1. Germline assignment: CDR1 ENHRY and CDR2 SYGVKD. The CDR3 totals 12 residues. V was pared by 7 bases and J by 5 bases, with 2 bases of the junction left unmatched. The CDR3 sequence is CAITGQGNEQYF. DNA of the CDR3: TGTGCCATCACGGGACAGGGGAACGAGCAGTACTTC.

V and J are TRBV20-1 and TRBJ1-5, with 8 bases aligning to TRBD1. Germline V gene lookup returns CDR1 DFQATT and CDR2 SNEGSKA (reference sequence). The V gene end was trimmed by 4 bases and the J gene end by 3 bases; junction bases not matched to a gene: 2. This CDR3 contains 13 residues. The CDR3, as DNA: TGCAGTGCTACGGACAGGGTCAATCAGCCCCAGCATTTT. Its protein is CSATDRVNQPQHF.

In its sample, this clonotype was seen many times. This sequence joins TRBV6-5 and TRBJ1-2; 9 nucleotides line up with TRBD1. CDR3 length: 14 residues. CDR1 is MNHEY and CDR2 is SVGAGI in the germline V gene. V was pared by 6 bases and J by 2 bases, with 4 bases of the junction left unmatched. In nucleotides, the CDR3 is TGTGCCAGCAGCCGGGACAGGGCGAACTATGGCTACACCTTC. This encodes CASSRDRANYGYTF.

This clonotype was seen only a few times. The rearrangement uses TRBV5-1 and TRBJ2-5, with 8 bases fitting TRBD2. Trimming at V came to 5 bases and at J to 0 bases, leaving 3 bases not matched to a gene. This CDR3 has 14 residues. CDR1 is SGHRS and CDR2 is YFSETQ in the germline V gene. Here the CDR3 reads CASSAGGDQETQYF. CDR3 coding DNA: TGCGCCAGCAGTGCCGGGGGGGACCAAGAGACCCAGTACTTC.

At least ten counts were recorded for this clonotype. The rearrangement links TRBV11-2 to TRBJ1-2; 9 bases agree with TRBD1. CDR3 length: 14 amino acids. Trimming at V came to 7 bases and at J to 2 bases, leaving 5 bases not matched to a gene. Germline CDR1 reads SGHAT; CDR2 reads FQNNGV. The CDR3 DNA sequence: TGTGCCAGCACCGTGGGACAGGGAAACTATGGCTACACCTTC. The encoded protein is CASTVGQGNYGYTF.